This TCR beta chain appears in the sequencing data of a study of T cells in localized non-small cell lung cancer. Notes on the study in general: Higher T cell density in the blood was associated with longer overall survival, whereas higher adjacent-lung clonality associated with shorter survival. Adjacent lung had a median approximately 57 of the 100 largest tumor clones.

Remarks on this clone: Its antigen is undetermined.

Germline CDR1 SGDLS, CDR2 YYNGEE. V was pared by 3 bases and J by 4 bases, with 10 bases of the junction left unmatched. This CDR3 is 16 amino acids long. Measured with immunoSEQ multiplex PCR; TCRdb has only the in-frame clones, and not every one. Of 61,000 or so clones listed, 86% were seen once; the top ten hold 5.2%. The sequence derives from a woman aged 40-69 years with stage I lung adenocarcinoma. The J gene is TRBJ2-5, the V gene TRBV9; 9 bases fit TRBD2. The material was peripheral blood, obtained before any cancer treatment. The CDR3 nucleotides read TGTGCCAGCAGCGGCCCCGGCGGGGGGGCGGGAGAGACCCAGTACTTC. It codes for CASSGPGGGAGETQYF.